Each of the 25 T cell receptor beta chains below was sequenced from the same sample in a study of blood T cell repertoires in COVID-19. Here immunoSEQ multiplex PCR was the method, and the copy in TCRdb shows in-frame clones only, minus some. This table has about 120,000 clones, 80% to 90% appearing once. Material for sequencing was peripheral blood. The receptor source for this set is a woman between 50 and 59 years old with acute or convalescent COVID-19.

This chain uses TRBV6-5 with TRBJ1-1; D unresolved. V dropped 6 bases and J dropped 3 bases, with 14 bases sitting between them. This CDR3 is 14 amino acids long. In germline, CDR1 is MNHEY, CDR2 SVGAGI. The CDR3 spells CASRIKGGDTEAFF. The CDR3 DNA reads TGTGCCAGCAGGATAAAAGGCGGGGACACTGAAGCTTTCTTT.

This clone has only one observation. V is TRBV7-2 and J is TRBJ2-1; tentatively, D is TRBD2 (5 bases). Germline lookup yields CDR1 SGHTA and CDR2 FQGNSA. V was cut by 8 bases and J by 11 bases, with 22 bases left in between. The CDR3 totals 14 residues. CDR3 in amino acids: CASPIEGRPSQQFF. The CDR3 DNA is TGTGCCAGCCCGATAGAGGGTAGGCCGTCCCAGCAGTTCTTC.

The J gene is TRBJ1-2, the V gene TRBV19, with 9 bases matching TRBD1. CDR3 size: 12 residues. V trimming: 10 bases; J trimming: 6 bases; junction bases outside the gene matches: 6. Germline CDR1 is LNHDA and CDR2 is SQIVND (reference sequence). CDR3 nucleotide sequence: TGTGCCACAGAACAGGGGGCAGATGGCTACACCTTC. Residues: CATEQGADGYTF.

The genes are TRBV4-2 and TRBJ1-1; 9 nucleotides line up with TRBD1. The trim removed 1 base at V and 5 bases at J, leaving 5 bases unmatched. Germline V gene lookup returns CDR1 LGHNA and CDR2 YNFKEQ. The CDR3 sequence is 15 residues long. The CDR3 reads CASSQGGQGGTEAFF. DNA for the CDR3: TGTGCCAGCAGCCAAGGGGGACAGGGAGGTACTGAAGCTTTCTTT.

This clone was observed a few times. The V call is TRBV7-9, the J call TRBJ2-7; possible D gene TRBD2, 6 bases. Germline CDR1 reads SEHNR; CDR2 reads FQNEAQ (reference sequence). V was pared by 5 bases and J by 5 bases, with 13 bases between. The CDR3 runs 13 residues. The CDR3: CASSRLVLDEQYF. Here the CDR3 DNA reads TGTGCCAGCAGCCGACTAGTTTTGGACGAGCAGTACTTC.

The J gene is TRBJ2-7, the V gene TRBV7-9; 7 bases match TRBD1. The CDR3 extends over 15 amino acids. Germline V gene data show CDR1 as SEHNR and CDR2 as FQNEAQ (reference sequence). Losses at the gene ends were 5 bases for V and 0 bases for J; bases not matched to a gene: 7. For the CDR3, the DNA is TGTGCCAGCAGCCAAGGACAGGCAATCTCCTACGAGCAGTACTTC. Amino acid sequence: CASSQGQAISYEQYF.

The chain is built from TRBV5-4 and TRBJ2-2; 12 bases agree with TRBD2. The CDR3 has 19 amino acids. Germline assignment: CDR1 SGHNT and CDR2 YYREEE (reference sequence). Losses at the gene ends were 2 bases for V and 1 base for J; bases not matched to a gene: 9. CDR3 sequence: CASSFLTSGRTLNTGELFF. DNA for the CDR3: TGTGCCAGCAGCTTCCTGACTAGCGGGAGAACCCTGAACACCGGGGAGCTGTTTTTT.

The sample holds a few counts of this clone. CDR3 residues: CASSPPRDTYEQYF. DNA of the CDR3: TGTGCCAGCTCACCACCGAGGGATACCTACGAGCAGTACTTC. The chain is built from TRBV18 and TRBJ2-7; the D gene is possibly TRBD2 (5 bases). Trimming left V 0 bases short and J 2 bases short, with 8 bases between. Germline V lookup: CDR1 KGHSH, CDR2 LQKENI. The CDR3 loop spans 14 amino acids.

This chain connects TRBV7-9 to TRBJ1-5, with D perhaps matching TRBD1 (6 bases). This CDR3 contains 15 residues. Germline-derived CDR1 and CDR2 are SEHNR and FQNEAQ (reference sequence). Between the trimmed V and J ends, which lost 1 base and 6 bases, there was a span of 13 bases. Here the CDR3 reads CASSLGRGRGQPQHF. CDR3 in DNA: TGTGCCAGCAGCTTAGGCAGGGGACGGGGTCAGCCCCAGCATTTT.

The chain couples TRBV30 to TRBJ1-4; D is ambiguous. Looked up from germline, CDR1 is GTSNPN and CDR2 is SVGIG (reference sequence). CDR3 length equals 13 residues. V was clipped by 2 bases and J by 8 bases, with 12 bases between them. The CDR3 DNA reads as TGTGCCTGGAGTAATCCGTCGGGAGAAAAACTGTTTTTT. It yields the protein CAWSNPSGEKLFF.

This clone was detected only once. The rearrangement uses TRBV10-3 and TRBJ1-1, with D unclear. The germline V gene has CDR1 ENHRY and CDR2 SYGVKD. The CDR3 is 13 amino acids. The V end lost 7 bases, the J end lost 7 bases, and 16 bases lay between the germline ends. The CDR3 sequence: CAIKAAGADEAFF. CDR3 bases: TGTGCCATCAAGGCGGCGGGCGCGGATGAAGCTTTCTTT.

The chain couples TRBV6-1 to TRBJ1-1; D possibly corresponds to TRBD1 (5 bases). Trimming removed 6 bases at V and 5 bases at J, with 16 bases between. This CDR3 has 14 amino acids. Germline V gene lookup returns CDR1 MNHNS and CDR2 SASEGT. The CDR3 nucleotides are TGTGCCAGCAGCTACCCGGGGGGAGGGACTGAAGCTTTCTTT. Protein sequence: CASSYPGGGTEAFF.

J is TRBJ1-4 and V is TRBV5-6; 7 bases align to TRBD1. Per germline, CDR1 SGHDT and CDR2 YYEEEE. V was pared by 4 bases and J by 7 bases, with 1 base of the junction left unmatched. The CDR3 is made up of 12 amino acids. CDR3: CASSRQGEKLFF. The CDR3 DNA reads as TGTGCCAGCAGCCGACAGGGTGAAAAACTGTTTTTT.

This clone was recorded only once. The chain links TRBV7-9 to TRBJ2-3, with D possibly matching TRBD2 (7 bases). V lost 0 bases, J lost 5 bases, and 9 bases lay in between. This CDR3 is built from 14 residues. CDR1 and CDR2 from the germline V gene are SEHNR and FQNEAQ (reference sequence). The CDR3, as DNA: TGTGCCAGCAGCTTAGCAGGGGGGGAAGATACGCAGTATTTT. Amino acids: CASSLAGGEDTQYF.

This clone appeared once. This sequence joins TRBV29-1 and TRBJ1-1, with D maybe TRBD1 (6 bases). The CDR3 loop spans 11 amino acids. Between the trimmed V and J ends, which lost 4 bases and 3 bases, there was a span of 6 bases. CDR1 and CDR2 (germline): SQVTM, ANQGSEA. The CDR3 is CSVAGDTEAFF. The CDR3 nucleotides are TGCAGCGTTGCAGGGGACACTGAAGCTTTCTTT. Filled out from reference TRBV29-1 and TRBJ1-1, the complete variable domain reads SAVISQKPSRDICQRGTSLTIQCQVDSQVTMMFWYRQQPGQSLTLIATANQGSEATYESGFVIDKFPISRPNLTFSTLTVSNMSPEDSSIYLCSVAGDTEAFFGQGTRLTVV.

Written as DNA, the CDR3 is TGCGCCAGCAGCTTGCCCGGGACAGGGTATGGCGGGGAGCTGTTTTTT. Translation gives CASSLPGTGYGGELFF. The chain joins TRBV5-1 to TRBJ2-2; 9 nucleotides match TRBD1. This CDR3 spans 16 amino acids. Germline lookup yields CDR1 SGHRS and CDR2 YFSETQ. V dropped 1 base and J dropped 7; count of bases not matched to a gene: 8.

The gene calls are TRBV19 and TRBJ2-6; 9 bases align to TRBD1. The J segment lost 0 bases and the V segment lost 10 bases, leaving 7 bases of the junction unmatched. The CDR3 totals 16 residues. Looked up from germline, CDR1 is LNHDA and CDR2 is SQIVND (reference sequence). CDR3 amino acids: CATSGTGISGANVLTF. The DNA of the CDR3 is TGTGCCACATCGGGGACAGGGATCTCTGGGGCCAACGTCCTGACTTTC.

The CDR3 DNA reads TGTGCCAGCTCACCTATGACAGGGGTCACAGATACGCAGTATTTT. Its translation: CASSPMTGVTDTQYF. The V call is TRBV18, the J call TRBJ2-3; 8 nucleotides align to TRBD1. Germline values: CDR1 KGHSH, CDR2 LQKENI. With 3 bases clipped from V and 2 bases from J, the junction kept 4 bases outside the gene matches. This CDR3 is built from 15 residues.

This chain links TRBV30 with TRBJ1-3; no definite D call. Germline V lookup: CDR1 GTSNPN, CDR2 SVGIG (reference sequence). The CDR3 covers 14 residues. Trimming pared 4 bases from V and 1 base from J, leaving 11 bases between. This chain's CDR3 is CAWKRSRSGNTIYF. CDR3 DNA: TGTGCCTGGAAGCGGAGCAGATCTGGAAACACCATATATTTT.

V is TRBV5-1 and J is TRBJ1-2; D is uncertain. Germline values: CDR1 SGHRS, CDR2 YFSETQ. V was trimmed by 0 bases and J by 4 bases, leaving 13 bases between them. CDR3 length: 15 residues. The CDR3 nucleotides are TGCGCCAGCAGCTTGGATGTTGAGGGCGGCTATGGCTACACCTTC. Encoded protein: CASSLDVEGGYGYTF.

This sequence joins TRBV10-1 and TRBJ2-7; D may be TRBD2 (5 bases). This CDR3 region has 17 residues. Germline V gene sequence: CDR1 WNHNN, CDR2 SYGVQD (reference sequence). Trimming cost V 0 bases and J 3 bases, with 18 bases left between them. DNA for the CDR3: TGCGCCAGCAGTGAGTCCTGGGGTAAGGGAGAGAACTACGAGCAGTACTTC. Protein product: CASSESWGKGENYEQYF.

The chain joins TRBV4-3 to TRBJ2-7; D possibly corresponds to TRBD2 (5 bases). Germline V gives CDR1 LGHNA, CDR2 YSLEER. The germline V and J ends were trimmed by 0 bases and 0 bases, with 9 bases remaining between them. The CDR3 length is 15 residues. CDR3 sequence reads: CASSQDSASSYEQYF. The CDR3 DNA sequence: TGCGCCAGCAGCCAAGATAGCGCCAGCTCCTACGAGCAGTACTTC.

The chain combines TRBV18 with TRBJ1-1; weak D call: TRBD1 (6 bases). Germline V CDR1 and CDR2: KGHSH, LQKENI. The CDR3 extends over 15 amino acids. The V end lost 3 bases, the J end lost 1 base, and 12 bases lay between the germline ends. In DNA form, the CDR3 reads TGTGCCAGCTCACCCTTACAGGGCAAGAACACTGAAGCTTTCTTT. It is translated as CASSPLQGKNTEAFF.

V usage is TRBV10-2 and J usage is TRBJ1-1, with D possibly TRBD1 on 6 matching bases. CDR1 and CDR2 from the germline V gene are WSHSY and SAAADI. This CDR3 spans 14 amino acids. V lost 0 bases, J lost 3 bases, and 8 bases lay in between. CDR3 in amino acids: CASSESGQYTEAFF. The CDR3 DNA reads TGCGCCAGCAGTGAGTCTGGACAGTACACTGAAGCTTTCTTT.

The rearrangement joins TRBV6-4 to TRBJ2-3; D might be TRBD1 (6 bases). The CDR3 is 14 amino acids. CDR1 and CDR2 (germline): MRHNA, SNTAGT. The ends were cut back, 8 bases at V and 3 bases at J, with 15 bases in the middle. The DNA for the CDR3 is TGTGCCAGCCGGACAGATTTAACGACAGATACGCAGTATTTT. It yields the protein CASRTDLTTDTQYF.